The T cell receptor (beta chain) under discussion was sequenced for a study of T cell responses to AZD1222 COVID-19 vaccine. Findings and caveats of the study: CD4 TCRs linked to vaccination spanned spike, dominating at 160-218 and 743-854.

As concerns this clone: No antigen is known for it.

V gave up 2 bases and J gave up 8 bases, with 9 bases separating them. The CDR3 contains 12 residues. CDR1 SEHNR and CDR2 FQNEAQ come from the germline V gene (reference sequence). Clones were read by immunoSEQ multiplex PCR, and TCRdb kept only the in-frame ones, dropping some. The sample lists 140,000 to 150,000 clones; nearly 90% were seen once. The TCR originated in an adult in good health. This sample comprised peripheral blood, obtained on day 0 of AZD1222 vaccination. The chain recombines TRBV7-9 with TRBJ1-1; D gene ambiguous. CDR3 in DNA: TGTGCCAGCAGCTTACGTTGGACCGAAGCTTTCTTT. It is translated as CASSLRWTEAFF.